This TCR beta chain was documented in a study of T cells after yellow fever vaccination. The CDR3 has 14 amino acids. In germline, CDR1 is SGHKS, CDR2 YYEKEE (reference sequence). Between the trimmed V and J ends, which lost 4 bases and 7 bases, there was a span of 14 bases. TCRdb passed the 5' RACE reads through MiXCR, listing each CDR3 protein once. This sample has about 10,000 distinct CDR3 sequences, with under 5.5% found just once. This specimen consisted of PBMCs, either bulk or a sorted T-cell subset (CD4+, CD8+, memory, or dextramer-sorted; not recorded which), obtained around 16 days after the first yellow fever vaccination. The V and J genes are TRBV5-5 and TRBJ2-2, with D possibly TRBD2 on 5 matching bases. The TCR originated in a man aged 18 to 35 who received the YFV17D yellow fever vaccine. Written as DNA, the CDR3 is TGTGCCAGCAGCCCCGGGATCTTCTGCGGGGAGCTGTTTTTT. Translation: CASSPGIFCGELFF.